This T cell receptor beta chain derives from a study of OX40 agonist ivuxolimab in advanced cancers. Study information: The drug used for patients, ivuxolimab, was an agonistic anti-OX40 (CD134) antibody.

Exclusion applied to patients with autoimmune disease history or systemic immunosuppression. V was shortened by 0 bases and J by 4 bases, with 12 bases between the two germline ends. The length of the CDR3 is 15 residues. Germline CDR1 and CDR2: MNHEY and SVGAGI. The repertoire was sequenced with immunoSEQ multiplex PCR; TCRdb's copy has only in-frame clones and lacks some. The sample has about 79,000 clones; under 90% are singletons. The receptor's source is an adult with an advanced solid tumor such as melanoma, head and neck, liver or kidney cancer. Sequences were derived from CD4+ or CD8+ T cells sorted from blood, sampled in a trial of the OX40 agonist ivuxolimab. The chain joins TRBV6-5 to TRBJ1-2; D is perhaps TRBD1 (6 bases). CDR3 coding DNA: TGTGCCAGCAGTTACTCGTGGGGGCTGGGCTATGGCTACACCTTC. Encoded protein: CASSYSWGLGYGYTF.